The 28 T cell receptor beta chains below come from one sample, sequenced in a study of human T cells and chemical hapten exposure. Time point defined: patch test 1, 2 weeks after DPC sensitization. Treatment denoted: therapeutic diphenylcyclopropenone sensitization with weekly scalp DPC. TCRdb independently ran MiXCR on the RACE reads; one entry per CDR3 protein. Here the sample spans 13,000 to 15,000 distinct CDR3 sequences, over 15% being singletons. Here the sequenced sample was whole blood, taken in connection with sensitization to the hapten diphenylcyclopropenone (DPC). All receptors derive from a woman aged 30 to 39 with alopecia areata. Some clones in this sample may be carry-over from other donors' samples.

The chain carries TRBV11-2 and TRBJ2-7; D might be TRBD2 (6 bases). CDR3 length equals 14 residues. V lost 2 bases, J lost 5 bases, and 13 bases lay in between. Germline assignment: CDR1 SGHAT and CDR2 FQNNGV. In DNA, the CDR3 is TGTGCCAGCAGCTTAACTCCTCGCGGGAACGAGCAGTACTTC. Its protein is CASSLTPRGNEQYF.

This clonotype was seen ten or more times. J is TRBJ1-2 and V is TRBV29-1; unclear D gene. CDR1 and CDR2 from the germline V gene are SQVTM and ANQGSEA. V was pared by 7 bases and J by 5 bases, with 11 bases between. The CDR3 loop spans 11 amino acids. In DNA form, the CDR3 reads TGCAGCGCCGAGTCAGGATATGGCTACACCTTC. Residues: CSAESGYGYTF.

This clonotype was seen many times. The chain has TRBV7-2 and TRBJ2-1; unclear D gene. The ends were cut back, 2 bases at V and 0 bases at J, with 5 bases in the middle. Germline V CDR1 and CDR2: SGHTA, FQGNSA. CDR3 length: 14 residues. Here the CDR3 DNA reads TGTGCCAGCAGCTTATTGCCCTCCTACAATGAGCAGTTCTTC. The encoded protein is CASSLLPSYNEQFF.

V is TRBV4-1 and J is TRBJ1-2; D is undetermined. CDR3 size: 13 residues. Trimming left V 2 bases short and J 5 bases short, with 9 bases between. Germline lookup yields CDR1 MGHRA and CDR2 YSYEKL. The chain's CDR3 is CASSQPGRYGYTF. The CDR3 bases are TGCGCCAGCAGCCAACCCGGACGGTATGGCTACACCTTC.

The chain couples TRBV6-1 to TRBJ1-1, with unresolved D. CDR3 length: 13 amino acids. Per the germline V gene, CDR1 is MNHNS and CDR2 is SASEGT. V gave up 10 bases and J gave up 1 base, with 13 bases separating them. In DNA, the CDR3 is TGTGCCACTCCTTTTGGGGAGAACACTGAAGCTTTCTTT. Protein sequence: CATPFGENTEAFF.

This clonotype has ten or more counts. The chain is built from TRBV25-1 and TRBJ1-6, with D possibly being TRBD1 (6 bases). Germline V CDR1 and CDR2: MGHDK, SYGVNS. The V end lost 6 bases, the J end lost 8 bases, and 17 bases lay between the germline ends. There are 15 residues in the CDR3. This CDR3 reads CASRPTGTFHSPLHF. CDR3 nucleotide sequence: TGTGCCAGCAGACCTACAGGGACGTTTCATTCACCCCTCCACTTT.

This clonotype was seen many times. The DNA of the CDR3 is TGTGCCAGCAGTTCGTACTACGAGCAGTACGTC. Protein product: CASSSYYEQYV. J is TRBJ2-7 and V is TRBV6-2 or TRBV6-3; D ambiguous. V was clipped by 4 bases and J by 3 bases, with 4 bases between them. CDR3 length: 11 amino acids. Germline CDR1 is MNHEY and CDR2 is SVGEGT.

By frequency in the sample, this clonotype is medium-sized. The gene calls are TRBV12-3 or TRBV12-4 and TRBJ2-1, with no clear D. This CDR3 spans 13 amino acids. The V and J ends lost 3 bases and 6 bases respectively, with 9 bases between them. CDR3 loop: CASSFPRTNEQFF. The CDR3, as DNA: TGTGCCAGCAGTTTCCCTAGAACCAATGAGCAGTTCTTC.

This clonotype has ten or more counts. This sequence joins TRBV28 and TRBJ2-5; D is unclear. The CDR3 runs to 16 residues. Germline CDR1 is MDHEN and CDR2 is SYDVKM. Trimming took off 5 bases at V and 8 bases at J, with 24 bases between the two ends. The CDR3: CASSVSLGVAAPTQYF. The CDR3 DNA is TGTGCCAGCAGTGTATCCCTTGGGGTAGCCGCCCCAACCCAGTACTTC.

V and J are TRBV28 and TRBJ1-5; D is undetermined. The CDR3 covers 12 residues. V gave up 1 base and J gave up 13 bases, with 11 bases separating them. Germline lookup yields CDR1 MDHEN and CDR2 SYDVKM. This CDR3 reads CASSLLEAPQHF. The CDR3 DNA sequence: TGTGCCAGCAGTTTATTAGAGGCGCCTCAGCATTTT.

The chain carries TRBV11-2 and TRBJ2-4, with D possibly being TRBD2 (6 bases). This CDR3 is built from 13 residues. Germline-derived CDR1 and CDR2 are SGHAT and FQNNGV. V lost 3 bases to trimming and J lost 6 bases, with 9 bases between them. The CDR3 coding sequence is TGTGCCAGCAGCTTCATCGGGGGAAACATTCAGTACTTC. It codes for CASSFIGGNIQYF.

This clonotype was counted at least ten times. The chain recombines TRBV11-2 with TRBJ2-3, with TRBD1 matching over 8 bases. V lost 2 bases to trimming and J lost 7 bases; unmatched junction nucleotides: 14. This CDR3 contains 17 residues. Germline V gives CDR1 SGHAT, CDR2 FQNNGV. The CDR3 loop is CASSLSSPGGSANTQYF. The CDR3 nucleotides are TGTGCCAGCAGCTTATCATCCCCAGGGGGCTCGGCAAATACGCAGTATTTT.

This clonotype was detected only a few times. The chain carries TRBV7-2 and TRBJ2-3; 7 positions match TRBD1. Germline assignment: CDR1 SGHTA and CDR2 FQGNSA. The CDR3 consists of 14 residues. The junction had 8 bases not matched to a gene; V was cut back by 5 bases and J by 6 bases. The CDR3, as DNA: TGTGCCAGCAGCGTTGACAGGGTAGCTGATACGCAGTATTTT. Its translation is CASSVDRVADTQYF.

This clonotype came up many times. The CDR3 DNA is TGTGCCAGCAGCCAAGGGGACAGGGGGGGTTCACCCCTCCACTTT. Amino acid sequence: CASSQGDRGGSPLHF. V usage is TRBV3-1 and J usage is TRBJ1-6, with 11 bases matching TRBD1. V lost 1 base to trimming and J lost 9 bases; unmatched junction nucleotides: 2. Germline loops: CDR1 LGHDT, CDR2 YNNKEL (reference sequence). There are 15 residues in the CDR3.

This clonotype ranks as medium-sized. CDR3 protein: CASSETGPQHF. CDR3 sequence (DNA): TGTGCCAGCAGTGAGACAGGTCCCCAGCATTTT. The chain is built from TRBV2 and TRBJ1-5; maybe TRBD1 (6 bases). The CDR3 totals 11 residues. The germline V gene has CDR1 SNHLY and CDR2 FYNNEI. V was clipped by 3 bases and J by 10 bases, with 7 bases between them.

This clonotype was detected ten times or more. The chain is built from TRBV14 and TRBJ1-1, with a tentative D call TRBD1 (5 bases). The germline V gene has CDR1 SGHDN and CDR2 FVKESK. The CDR3 length is 14 residues. V was shortened by 1 base and J by 4 bases, with 10 bases between the two germline ends. The CDR3 region is CASSQVYGGTEAFF. The CDR3 coding sequence is TGTGCCAGCAGCCAAGTATACGGGGGCACTGAAGCTTTCTTT.

Here the CDR3 DNA reads TGTGCCACCCGCAAATTGGGGAACACTGAAGCTTTCTTT. Encoded protein: CATRKLGNTEAFF. This rearrangement joins TRBV6-6 to TRBJ1-1; D ambiguous. The CDR3 runs to 13 residues. V lost 10 bases and J 1 base, leaving 13 bases between the germline ends. Germline-derived CDR1 and CDR2 are MNHNY and SVGAGI (reference sequence).

The chain is built from TRBV7-2 and TRBJ1-6; D is uncertain. CDR3 length: 15 residues. V lost 1 base and J 5 bases, leaving 9 bases between the germline ends. Germline-derived CDR1 and CDR2 are SGHTA and FQGNSA. CDR3 in DNA: TGTGCCAGCAGCTTAGTTTCCACAGATAATTCACCCCTCCACTTT. It encodes CASSLVSTDNSPLHF.

Sample share makes this clonotype medium-sized (0.01 to 0.1%). This chain uses TRBV20-1 with TRBJ1-4; no definite D call. Germline-derived CDR1 and CDR2 are DFQATT and SNEGSKA (reference sequence). With 0 bases removed from V and 8 bases from J, the gap between germline ends came to 13 bases. CDR3 length: 14 residues. The CDR3 DNA sequence: TGCAGTGCTAGAGATCTCTGGAGAGGAGAAAAACTGTTTTTT. Translation: CSARDLWRGEKLFF.

This clonotype was observed a few times. This chain joins TRBV4-3 and TRBJ2-4; D is perhaps TRBD1 (5 bases). The CDR3 runs to 14 residues. Germline values: CDR1 LGHNA, CDR2 YSLEER. V was cut by 0 bases and J by 3 bases, with 6 bases left in between. CDR3 loop: CASSQDRVKNIQYF. The CDR3 DNA is TGCGCCAGCAGCCAAGACAGGGTCAAAAACATTCAGTACTTC.

This clonotype is classed as medium-sized. The chain has TRBV15 and TRBJ2-1; D could derive from TRBD1 or TRBD2 (5 bases each). The V end lost 7 bases, the J end lost 8 bases, and 24 bases lay between the germline ends. The germline V gene encodes CDR1 LNHNV and CDR2 YYDKDF (reference sequence). The CDR3 contains 16 residues. This CDR3 is CATTPLGGIHRDEQFF. The CDR3 DNA reads TGTGCCACCACCCCGCTTGGGGGTATCCATAGGGATGAGCAGTTCTTC.

This clonotype was detected ten times or more. The V call is TRBV7-8, the J call TRBJ2-1, with D possibly called TRBD1 or TRBD2 (5 bases each). Germline CDR1 and CDR2: SGHVS and FQNEAQ. The CDR3 runs 15 residues. V was cut by 3 bases and J by 3 bases, with 12 bases left in between. The chain's CDR3 is CASSLGPNNYNEQFF. The CDR3 DNA follows: TGTGCCAGCAGCTTGGGACCAAATAACTACAATGAGCAGTTCTTC. Full variable domain (remainder filled in from reference TRBV7-8 and TRBJ2-1): GAGVSQSPRYKVAKRGQDVALRCDPISGHVSLFWYQQALGQGPEFLTYFQNEAQLDKSGLPSDRFFAERPEGSVSTLKIQRTQQEDSAVYLCASSLGPNNYNEQFFGPGTRLTVL.

This chain connects TRBV19 to TRBJ2-2; no firm D call. This CDR3 is 15 amino acids long. Trimming left V 2 bases short and J 6 bases short, with 13 bases between. CDR1 LNHDA and CDR2 SQIVND come from the germline V gene (reference sequence). CDR3 residues: CASSISQIASGELFF. CDR3 sequence (DNA): TGTGCCAGTAGTATATCTCAAATTGCATCCGGGGAGCTGTTTTTT.

This clonotype was recorded a few times. The V gene is TRBV18, the J gene TRBJ1-5, with D unresolved. The CDR3 covers 14 residues. From germline, CDR1 is KGHSH and CDR2 LQKENI. V lost 3 bases and J lost 5, with 11 bases in between. In DNA form, the CDR3 reads TGTGCCAGCTCACCGACGGCAGTTTATCAGCCCCAGCATTTT. This codes for CASSPTAVYQPQHF.

A few counts support this clonotype. V usage is TRBV6-1 and J usage is TRBJ2-3; 8 bases fit TRBD2. Trimming at V came to 2 bases and at J to 0 bases, leaving 4 bases not matched to a gene. Looked up from germline, CDR1 is MNHNS and CDR2 is SASEGT. This CDR3 spans 16 amino acids. The CDR3 DNA reads TGTGCCAGCAGTGAACGGGGGGGGCTGAGCACAGATACGCAGTATTTT. Translation gives CASSERGGLSTDTQYF.

The chain recombines TRBV12-3 or TRBV12-4 with TRBJ1-5; 10 nucleotides align to TRBD1. This CDR3 has 15 amino acids. The ends lost 6 bases at V and 5 bases at J; junction bases unmatched: 7. This chain's CDR3 is CASRRDRGGYQPQHF. CDR3 DNA: TGTGCCAGCAGACGGGACAGGGGAGGATATCAGCCCCAGCATTTT.

This clonotype was counted at least ten times. This chain connects TRBV29-1 to TRBJ2-1; D not certain. The length of the CDR3 is 13 residues. CDR1 is SQVTM and CDR2 is ANQGSEA in the germline V gene. The V end lost 6 bases, the J end lost 4 bases, and 13 bases lay between the germline ends. The CDR3 nucleotides read TGCAGCGTGGGCGATGGCGCGTACAATGAGCAGTTCTTC. Translation gives CSVGDGAYNEQFF.

This clonotype has only a few counts. The chain combines TRBV7-6 with TRBJ2-7; 10 nucleotides line up with TRBD1. CDR3 length equals 15 residues. CDR1 and CDR2 (germline): SGHVS, FNYEAQ. J gave up 4 bases and V 0 bases, and 3 bases lay outside the gene matches. Written as DNA, the CDR3 is TGTGCCAGCAGCTTAGCGGAGGGACAGGGGTACGAGCAGTACTTC. The encoded protein is CASSLAEGQGYEQYF.